These 27 T cell receptor beta chains were all obtained from the same sample, sequenced in a study of PD-1 blockade in classical Hodgkin lymphoma. Every patient experienced relapse after autologous stem cell transplantation, and brentuximab vedotin exposure varied. Data came from immunoSEQ multiplex PCR; TCRdb stores just in-frame clones and leaves some out. Of roughly 20,000 clones in the sample, 70% to 90% were seen once. Sequencing used peripheral blood mononuclear cells (PBMCs), obtained before the second cycle of nivolumab. The receptors were gathered from a human donor with classical Hodgkin lymphoma.

A single count supports this clone. The chain has TRBV7-8 and TRBJ1-5; D gene uncertain. The CDR3 runs 14 residues. V shed 5 bases and J shed 0 bases, with 8 bases lying between them. Germline-derived CDR1 and CDR2 are SGHVS and FQNEAQ. CDR3 region: CASSGLDSNQPQHF. The CDR3 DNA is TGTGCCAGCAGCGGCCTCGATAGCAATCAGCCCCAGCATTTT. The full variable domain, rest sourced from reference TRBV7-8 and TRBJ1-5, is GAGVSQSPRYKVAKRGQDVALRCDPISGHVSLFWYQQALGQGPEFLTYFQNEAQLDKSGLPSDRFFAERPEGSVSTLKIQRTQQEDSAVYLCASSGLDSNQPQHFGDGTRLSIL.

This chain uses TRBV21-1 with TRBJ2-1. TRBV21-1 is flagged as a pseudogene. CDR3 size: 12 residues. CDR3: CASSGWYNEQFF. The CDR3 DNA is TGTGCCAGCAGCGGTTGGTACAATGAGCAGTTCTTC.

This clone was recorded once. This sequence joins TRBV18 and TRBJ2-3; D gene uncertain. Trimming removed 0 bases from V and 4 bases from J, with 17 bases in between. The CDR3 is 17 amino acids. CDR1 and CDR2 from the germline V gene are KGHSH and LQKENI. The CDR3 nucleotides read TGTGCCAGCTCACCACCGGGATTCTCCTTTCGTCCAGATACGCAGTATTTT. Translating gives CASSPPGFSFRPDTQYF.

The rearrangement uses TRBV25-1 and TRBJ1-4, with D uncertain. Trimming left V 0 bases short and J 7 bases short, with 9 bases between. The CDR3 contains 14 residues. Germline loops: CDR1 MGHDK, CDR2 SYGVNS. The DNA of the CDR3 is TGTGCCAGCAGTGAATACGAGAAAAGTGAAAAACTGTTTTTT. Translation gives CASSEYEKSEKLFF. The full variable domain, completed using reference TRBV25-1 and TRBJ1-4, is EADIYQTPRYLVIGTGKKITLECSQTMGHDKMYWYQQDPGMELHLIHYSYGVNSTEKGDLSSESTVSRIRTEHFPLTLESARPSHTSQYLCASSEYEKSEKLFFGSGTQLSVL.

The rearrangement joins TRBV5-1 to TRBJ2-7; D uncertain. V gave up 6 bases and J gave up 3 bases, with 13 bases separating them. The germline V gene has CDR1 SGHRS and CDR2 YFSETQ. The CDR3 spans 13 residues. The CDR3 nucleotides read TGCGCCAGCATGGGCGGCTCGAGCTACGAGCAGTACTTC. It is translated as CASMGGSSYEQYF.

This clone was seen more than once but under ten times. The rearrangement links TRBV5-1 to TRBJ1-1, with 8 bases identical to TRBD1. J was trimmed by 6 bases and V by 0 bases; bases with no gene match: 4. Per the germline V gene, CDR1 is SGHRS and CDR2 is YFSETQ. The CDR3 has 14 amino acids. Here the CDR3 DNA reads TGCGCCAGCAGCTTGGGACAGGGGATCTCTGAAGCTTTCTTT. It translates to CASSLGQGISEAFF.

This chain uses TRBV27 with TRBJ2-7, with a tentative D call TRBD2 (6 bases). CDR3 size: 18 residues. Germline loops: CDR1 MNHEY, CDR2 SMNVEV (reference sequence). V was cut by 5 bases and J by 1 base, with 24 bases left in between. The CDR3 region is CASSPIGPTSPRSYEQYF. DNA for the CDR3: TGTGCCAGCAGTCCCATCGGGCCAACTAGCCCCAGGTCCTACGAGCAGTACTTC.

The chain recombines TRBV7-9 with TRBJ2-1, with 7 nucleotides matching TRBD1. The J segment lost 4 bases and the V segment lost 5 bases, leaving 8 bases of the junction unmatched. Germline lookup yields CDR1 SEHNR and CDR2 FQNEAQ (reference sequence). The CDR3 is made up of 15 amino acids. The CDR3 is CASSRRQGNYNEQFF. The CDR3 nucleotides read TGTGCCAGCAGCCGCCGACAGGGTAATTACAATGAGCAGTTCTTC.

The chain couples TRBV6-6 to TRBJ1-5; no definite D call. The germline V gene encodes CDR1 MNHNY and CDR2 SVGAGI (reference sequence). This CDR3 contains 15 residues. The V end lost 0 bases, the J end lost 3 bases, and 9 bases lay between the germline ends. The CDR3 spells CASSYSWRANQPQHF. CDR3 DNA: TGTGCCAGCAGTTACTCTTGGAGGGCCAATCAGCCCCAGCATTTT.

The chain has TRBV5-1 and TRBJ2-3, with TRBD2 matching over 7 bases. The CDR3 loop spans 15 amino acids. CDR1 is SGHRS and CDR2 is YFSETQ in the germline V gene. Trimming removed 4 bases from V and 1 base from J; junction bases left unmatched: 6. The CDR3 region has the DNA TGCGCCAGCAGCGGGCGGGGGTCGGGCACAGATACGCAGTATTTT. Amino acids: CASSGRGSGTDTQYF.

The rearrangement joins TRBV6-5 to TRBJ2-3; D not resolved. This CDR3 contains 11 residues. Trimming cost V 6 bases and J 6 bases, with 7 bases left between them. Germline V gene lookup returns CDR1 MNHEY and CDR2 SVGAGI. CDR3 in DNA: TGTGCCAGCAGCGCCCCGGATACGCAGTATTTT. Its protein product is CASSAPDTQYF.

This clone was found once. CDR3: CASSVSGLVGEQYF. In nucleotides, the CDR3 is TGTGCCAGCAGCGTCAGTGGACTAGTGGGTGAGCAGTACTTC. This rearrangement joins TRBV9 to TRBJ2-7; TRBD2 matches at 7 bases. Germline V gene sequence: CDR1 SGDLS, CDR2 YYNGEE. The V gene end was trimmed by 2 bases and the J gene end by 7 bases; junction bases not matched to a gene: 9. CDR3 length: 14 amino acids. Full variable domain (remainder filled in from reference TRBV9 and TRBJ2-7): DSGVTQTPKHLITATGQRVTLRCSPRSGDLSVYWYQQSLDQGLQFLIQYYNGEERAKGNILERFSAQQFPDLHSELNLSSLELGDSALYFCASSVSGLVGEQYFGPGTRLTVT.

The chain carries TRBV4-1 and TRBJ1-1; D unclear. The V gene lost 3 bases and the J gene lost 2 bases, with 7 bases spanning the gap. Per the germline V gene, CDR1 is MGHRA and CDR2 is YSYEKL. The CDR3 runs 13 residues. The chain's CDR3 is CASSHMENTEAFF. CDR3 in DNA: TGCGCCAGCAGCCACATGGAAAACACTGAAGCTTTCTTT.

The chain links TRBV6-1 to TRBJ1-6, with TRBD1 matching over 8 bases. CDR1 and CDR2 (germline): MNHNS, SASEGT. This CDR3 has 13 amino acids. The trim removed 6 bases at V and 11 bases at J, leaving 6 bases unmatched. Here the CDR3 reads CASSGQGGTPLHF. The CDR3 DNA sequence: TGTGCCAGCAGCGGACAGGGAGGAACACCCCTCCACTTT.

This rearrangement joins TRBV6-5 to TRBJ1-6; possible D gene TRBD1, 6 bases. Germline V gene lookup returns CDR1 MNHEY and CDR2 SVGAGI. The CDR3 sequence is 14 residues long. V shed 5 bases and J shed 7 bases, with 12 bases lying between them. In DNA, the CDR3 is TGTGCCAGCAGTCCTCGGGGGGCCAATTCACCCCTCCACTTT. This codes for CASSPRGANSPLHF.

This clone is a singleton in its sample. The chain carries TRBV6-6 and TRBJ1-2; the D is unclear. This CDR3 spans 12 amino acids. V was trimmed by 5 bases and J by 7 bases, leaving 11 bases between them. In germline, CDR1 is MNHNY, CDR2 SVGAGI (reference sequence). The CDR3 DNA follows: TGTGCCAGCAGTACCGACCTCTTTGGCTACACCTTC. Encoded protein: CASSTDLFGYTF.

This clone was seen once. The rearrangement joins TRBV27 to TRBJ2-1; TRBD2 matches at 11 bases. V was pared by 6 bases and J by 8 bases, with 12 bases of the junction left unmatched. Germline CDR1 MNHEY, CDR2 SMNVEV (reference sequence). This CDR3 has 16 residues. CDR3 residues: CASSGRTLAGGHEQFF. The CDR3 DNA sequence: TGTGCCAGCAGCGGACGGACCCTAGCGGGGGGTCATGAGCAGTTCTTC.

This clone is medium-sized within its sample. The chain carries TRBV6-5 and TRBJ1-2; 9 nucleotides line up with TRBD1. The CDR3 totals 16 residues. CDR1 MNHEY and CDR2 SVGAGI come from the germline V gene. Trimming cost V 4 bases and J 2 bases; bases outside gene matches: 8. CDR3 DNA sequence: TGTGCCAGCAGTTTACAGACCGGGACAGGGAACTATGGCTACACCTTC. Translating it yields CASSLQTGTGNYGYTF.

This chain uses TRBV10-3 with TRBJ1-1, with 7 bases that match TRBD1. The CDR3 loop spans 15 amino acids. Germline lookup yields CDR1 ENHRY and CDR2 SYGVKD. Trimming cost V 6 bases and J 4 bases; bases outside gene matches: 11. The chain's CDR3 is CAIRYRGVGGTEAFF. The CDR3 coding sequence is TGTGCCATCAGATACAGGGGAGTGGGTGGCACTGAAGCTTTCTTT.

This clone has just one count. The chain is built from TRBV4-2 and TRBJ2-2; possibly TRBD1 for D (7 bases). This CDR3 contains 15 residues. Germline V lookup: CDR1 LGHNA, CDR2 YNFKEQ. The V gene lost 0 bases and the J gene lost 4 bases, with 9 bases spanning the gap. In DNA form, the CDR3 reads TGTGCCAGCAGCCAAGACAGGGGGGCCACCGGGGAGCTGTTTTTT. This encodes CASSQDRGATGELFF.

This chain uses TRBV5-1 with TRBJ2-5; 16 bases fit TRBD2. The CDR3 spans 18 residues. V dropped 3 bases and J dropped 1; count of bases not matched to a gene: 6. The V gene's germline CDR1 is SGHRS and CDR2 YFSETQ. The CDR3: CASSSLGLAGGPQETQYF. The CDR3 DNA reads as TGCGCCAGCAGCTCGCTGGGACTAGCGGGGGGGCCCCAAGAGACCCAGTACTTC.

This clone has only a few counts. This chain uses TRBV5-1 with TRBJ2-4, with 8 positions matching TRBD1. The J segment lost 1 base and the V segment lost 0 bases, leaving 0 bases of the junction unmatched. The CDR3 totals 15 residues. From germline, CDR1 is SGHRS and CDR2 YFSETQ. The CDR3 DNA follows: TGCGCCAGCAGCTTGGGACAGGGGGCCAAAAACATTCAGTACTTC. This translates into CASSLGQGAKNIQYF. Variable domain in full (rest from reference TRBV5-1 and TRBJ2-4): KAGVTQTPRYLIKTRGQQVTLSCSPISGHRSVSWYQQTPGQGLQFLFEYFSETQRNKGNFPGRFSGRQFSNSRSEMNVSTLELGDSALYLCASSLGQGAKNIQYFGAGTRLSVL.

The genes are TRBV29-1 and TRBJ2-1; 8 positions agree with TRBD1. Unmatched junction bases numbered 1, after V lost 5 bases and J lost 1 base. The CDR3 runs 13 residues. Germline CDR1 is SQVTM and CDR2 is ANQGSEA. CDR3 sequence reads: CSVRDRSYNEQFF. CDR3 sequence (DNA): TGCAGCGTTAGGGACAGGTCCTACAATGAGCAGTTCTTC.

The table lists this clone with a count of one. The rearrangement joins TRBV10-2 to TRBJ1-1; TRBD1 is a possible D gene (5 bases). The CDR3 runs to 13 residues. Looked up from germline, CDR1 is WSHSY and CDR2 is SAAADI. With 4 bases removed from V and 5 bases from J, the gap between germline ends came to 11 bases. CDR3 amino acids: CASSVGGETEAFF. The CDR3 nucleotides are TGCGCCAGCAGTGTGGGAGGGGAGACTGAAGCTTTCTTT.

The V and J genes are TRBV6-6 and TRBJ1-2; D is ambiguous. Germline V gene data show CDR1 as MNHNY and CDR2 as SVGAGI (reference sequence). The CDR3 covers 12 residues. Trimming took off 6 bases at V and 4 bases at J, with 9 bases between the two ends. DNA of the CDR3: TGTGCCAGCAGCCCGAATGTCTATGGCTACACCTTC. Amino acid sequence: CASSPNVYGYTF.

The sample holds a few counts of this clone. The chain links TRBV15 to TRBJ2-7; D perhaps matches TRBD2 (7 bases). Germline V gene data show CDR1 as LNHNV and CDR2 as YYDKDF (reference sequence). The CDR3 loop spans 15 amino acids. V was shortened by 0 bases and J by 3 bases, with 12 bases between the two germline ends. Here the CDR3 reads CATSRDLGGHYEQYF. The CDR3 bases are TGTGCCACCAGCAGAGATCTCGGGGGGCACTACGAGCAGTACTTC.

V is TRBV7-8 and J is TRBJ2-7; 10 nucleotides align to TRBD2. Germline V gene lookup returns CDR1 SGHVS and CDR2 FQNEAQ. V lost 5 bases and J lost 4; bases outside the gene matches: 11. The length of the CDR3 is 16 residues. The CDR3 loop is CASSNIAGGGAYEQYF. In DNA form, the CDR3 reads TGTGCCAGCAGCAACATAGCGGGGGGAGGGGCTTACGAGCAGTACTTC.